This TCR beta chain was sequenced during a study of blood T cell repertoires in COVID-19. Original handling: Estimates of nucleated cell counts were drawn from the amplification of reference gene primers. Here immunoSEQ multiplex PCR was the method, and the copy in TCRdb shows in-frame clones only, minus some. V, J and clone size reflect that table, while D and trimming were determined from the DNA. This table has hundreds of thousands of clones, roughly 89% appearing once. Between the trimmed V and J ends, which lost 6 bases and 1 base, there was a span of 13 bases. Germline V lookup: CDR1 MNHEY, CDR2 SMNVEV (reference sequence). The CDR3 loop spans 14 amino acids.

Sequencing was carried out using PBMCs or T cells enriched from blood (not recorded which). This TCR came from a woman between 50 and 59 years old who had recovered from COVID-19. The rearrangement uses TRBV27 and TRBJ2-7; D is undetermined. The CDR3 DNA sequence: TGTGCCAGCAGATACCAGTACATTTCCTACGAGCAGTACTTC. Amino acid sequence: CASRYQYISYEQYF.